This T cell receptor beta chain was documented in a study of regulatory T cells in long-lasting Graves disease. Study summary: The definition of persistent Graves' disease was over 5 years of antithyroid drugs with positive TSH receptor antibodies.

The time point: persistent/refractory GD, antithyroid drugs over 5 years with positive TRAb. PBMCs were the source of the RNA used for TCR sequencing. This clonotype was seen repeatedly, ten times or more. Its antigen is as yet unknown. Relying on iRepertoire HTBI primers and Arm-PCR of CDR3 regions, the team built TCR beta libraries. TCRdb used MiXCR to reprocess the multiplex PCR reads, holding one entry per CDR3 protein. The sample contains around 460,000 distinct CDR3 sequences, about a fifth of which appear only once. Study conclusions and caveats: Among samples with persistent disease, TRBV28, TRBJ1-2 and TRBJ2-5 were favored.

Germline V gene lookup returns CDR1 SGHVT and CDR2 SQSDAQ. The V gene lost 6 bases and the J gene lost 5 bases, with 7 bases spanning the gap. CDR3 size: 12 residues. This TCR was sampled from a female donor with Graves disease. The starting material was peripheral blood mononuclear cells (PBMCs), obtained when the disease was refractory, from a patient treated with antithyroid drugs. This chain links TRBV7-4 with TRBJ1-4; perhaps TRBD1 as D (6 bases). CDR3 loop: CASRGQNEKLFF. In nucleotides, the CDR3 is TGTGCCAGCAGAGGACAGAATGAAAAACTGTTTTTT.